These 7 T cell receptor beta chains share one sample of origin, sequenced in a study of regulatory T cells in long-lasting Graves disease. The time point denotes: persistent/refractory GD, antithyroid drugs over 5 years with positive TRAb. Scientists built the TCR library using RNA that was extracted from PBMCs. Investigators prepared the TCR beta libraries by applying iRepertoire HTBI primers and Arm-PCR of CDR3 regions. Using its own MiXCR run on the multiplex PCR reads, TCRdb lists one record per CDR3 protein. In the table there are around 400,000 distinct CDR3 sequences, roughly a quarter of which are singletons. Specimen: peripheral blood mononuclear cells (PBMCs), collected when the disease was refractory, from a patient treated with antithyroid drugs. These TCRs come from a female donor with Graves disease.

The V call is TRBV20-1, the J call TRBJ2-7; a possible D gene is TRBD2 (5 bases). In germline, CDR1 is DFQATT, CDR2 SNEGSKA (reference sequence). The CDR3 is made up of 14 amino acids. V shed 4 bases and J shed 3 bases, with 16 bases lying between them. As DNA, the CDR3 is TGCAGTGCTACGGATGGTAACGGGATCTACGAGCAGTACTTC. It is translated as CSATDGNGIYEQYF.

DNA of the CDR3: TGCGCCAGCAGCCAGATACGGACGCTCCGAGAGACCCAGTACTTC. It specifies CASSQIRTLRETQYF. The V call is TRBV5-1, the J call TRBJ2-5; D is unresolved. The V gene's germline CDR1 is SGHRS and CDR2 YFSETQ. The CDR3 totals 15 residues. Trimming shortened V by 4 bases and J by 4 bases, and 17 bases separated the two germline ends.

This clonotype was observed many times. The genes are TRBV6-5 and TRBJ1-5; weak D call: TRBD1 (5 bases). The germline V gene encodes CDR1 MNHEY and CDR2 SVGAGI. V lost 4 bases and J lost 7, with 14 bases in between. The CDR3 consists of 14 residues. The DNA for the CDR3 is TGTGCCAGCAGTTCGGGGGGAATTGACCAGCCCCAGCATTTT. Protein: CASSSGGIDQPQHF.

This clonotype was observed many times. One end of the junction fails to match germline, which may point to a read error. Written as DNA, the CDR3 is TGTGCTAGCAGTTTGGGGACAGGGTTTTCACAAGAGACCCAGTACTTC. Translating it yields CASSLGTGFSQETQYF. The chain employs TRBV7-7 and TRBJ2-5; TRBD1 aligns across 9 bases. This CDR3 has 16 amino acids. CDR1 and CDR2 (germline): SSHAT, FNYEAQ (reference sequence).

V usage is TRBV6-9 and J usage is TRBJ1-4; D possibly corresponds to TRBD1 (6 bases). CDR1 is MNHGY and CDR2 is SVAAGI in the germline V gene. The CDR3 extends over 14 amino acids. Trimming took 2 bases from V and 8 from J, leaving 12 bases between them. CDR3 DNA sequence: TGTGCCAGCAGTTATGCCGGGGGGCGCGAAAAACTGTTTTTT. It encodes CASSYAGGREKLFF.

This clonotype was seen many times. The chain joins TRBV7-8 to TRBJ2-7; TRBD1 or TRBD2 may be the D gene (6 bases each). Looked up from germline, CDR1 is SGHVS and CDR2 is FQNEAQ. The CDR3 consists of 16 residues. Trimming pared 5 bases from V and 3 bases from J, leaving 20 bases between. CDR3: CASSRRGVEDVYEQYF. The CDR3, as DNA: TGTGCCAGCAGCCGAAGGGGGGTGGAGGACGTCTACGAGCAGTACTTC.

This chain links TRBV28 with TRBJ2-3; D is unresolved. Germline values: CDR1 MDHEN, CDR2 SYDVKM. V lost 5 bases and J lost 1, with 13 bases in between. The CDR3 sequence is 15 residues long. The CDR3 DNA follows: TGTGCCAGCAGTCCATTACCGGACCGCACAGATACGCAGTATTTT. Amino acids: CASSPLPDRTDTQYF.